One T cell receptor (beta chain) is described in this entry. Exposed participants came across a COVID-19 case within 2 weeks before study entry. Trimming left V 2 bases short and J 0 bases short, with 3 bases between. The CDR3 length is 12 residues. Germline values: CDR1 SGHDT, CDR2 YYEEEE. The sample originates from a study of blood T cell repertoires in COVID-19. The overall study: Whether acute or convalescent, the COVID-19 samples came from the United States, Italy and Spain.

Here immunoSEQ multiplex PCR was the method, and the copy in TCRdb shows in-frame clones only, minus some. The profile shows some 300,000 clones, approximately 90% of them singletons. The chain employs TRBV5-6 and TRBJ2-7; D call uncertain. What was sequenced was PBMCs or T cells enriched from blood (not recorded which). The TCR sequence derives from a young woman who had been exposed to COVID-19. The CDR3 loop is CASSFGSYEQYF. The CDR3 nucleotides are TGTGCCAGCAGCTTCGGCTCCTACGAGCAGTACTTC.